Following are 23 T cell receptor beta chains from one sample sequenced in a study of T cell repertoires in cytomegalovirus infection. TCRdb recomputed calls from the reads with MiXCR, one row per CDR3 protein. The sample records about 400,000 distinct CDR3 sequences, roughly 20% being singletons. Material for sequencing was PBMCs. The receptors come from a human donor in good health (CMV status not recorded). Some clones in this sample may be carry-over from other donors' samples.

This clonotype was found a few times. This chain uses TRBV2 with TRBJ2-4; the match to TRBD1 covers 8 bases. The CDR3 totals 18 residues. V lost 6 bases and J lost 0; bases outside the gene matches: 13. Germline-derived CDR1 and CDR2 are SNHLY and FYNNEI. DNA for the CDR3: TGTGCCAGCAGGACCCGGGACAGGCCTCTCCCAGCCAAAAACATTCAGTACTTC. Its translation is CASRTRDRPLPAKNIQYF. Combining the CDR3 with reference TRBV2 and TRBJ2-4 gives the whole variable domain EPEVTQTPSHQVTQMGQEVILRCVPISNHLYFYWYRQILGQKVEFLVSFYNNEISEKSEIFDDQFSVERPDGSNFTLKIRSTKLEDSAMYFCASRTRDRPLPAKNIQYFGAGTRLSVL.

The chain is built from TRBV27 and TRBJ1-6; perhaps TRBD1 as D (5 bases). Trimming removed 7 bases from V and 10 bases from J, with 17 bases in between. This CDR3 comprises 14 residues. The V gene's germline CDR1 is MNHEY and CDR2 SMNVEV (reference sequence). The CDR3, as DNA: TGTGCCAGCACCCCGGCAGGGAAACGGTCACCCCTCCACTTT. Translated, it gives CASTPAGKRSPLHF.

This chain links TRBV20-1 with TRBJ1-1; no clear D. Trimming took 2 bases from V and 3 from J, leaving 16 bases between them. From germline, CDR1 is DFQATT and CDR2 SNEGSKA (reference sequence). This CDR3 has 15 amino acids. CDR3 loop: CSARPLKGGDTEAFF. As DNA, the CDR3 is TGCAGTGCTAGACCCCTGAAGGGTGGGGACACTGAAGCTTTCTTT.

This clonotype was seen only a few times. V usage is TRBV7-2 and J usage is TRBJ2-1; perhaps TRBD2 as D (5 bases). CDR3 length: 15 residues. Trimming removed 3 bases from V and 4 bases from J, with 13 bases in between. CDR1 is SGHTA, CDR2 FQGNSA, per germline. CDR3 sequence (DNA): TGTGCCAGCAGCTTTTCTAGCCTAACGTACAATGAGCAGTTCTTC. Protein sequence: CASSFSSLTYNEQFF.

This clonotype has just one count. A much larger clone differs by one base, so this may be a read error. CDR3 amino acids: CATSLAGGSTDTLYF. The CDR3 DNA follows: TGTGCCACCAGCCTAGCGGGAGGTTCCACAGATACGCTGTATTTT. The V gene is TRBV15, the J gene TRBJ2-3, with TRBD2 identical over 11 bases. Looked up from germline, CDR1 is LNHNV and CDR2 is YYDKDF (reference sequence). The CDR3 spans 15 residues.

Many counts were recorded for this clonotype. The chain carries TRBV7-8 and TRBJ1-1, with 7 positions matching TRBD1. V shed 4 bases, J shed 6 bases, and the junction held 5 bases outside the gene matches. Germline CDR1 is SGHVS and CDR2 is FQNEAQ. The CDR3 is made up of 13 amino acids. In DNA form, the CDR3 reads TGTGCCAGCAGCTCGACAGGGATATCTGAAGCTTTCTTT. Translation: CASSSTGISEAFF.

V usage is TRBV4-3 and J usage is TRBJ2-3; D perhaps matches TRBD1 (6 bases). Germline V gene lookup returns CDR1 LGHNA and CDR2 YSLEER. The CDR3 is made up of 14 amino acids. The ends were cut back, 4 bases at V and 1 base at J, with 9 bases in the middle. CDR3 sequence: CASSLRQGTDTQYF. CDR3 DNA: TGCGCCAGCAGCCTGCGACAGGGCACAGATACGCAGTATTTT.

The J gene is TRBJ1-1, the V gene TRBV19; D remains ambiguous. The length of the CDR3 is 15 residues. Germline CDR1 LNHDA, CDR2 SQIVND (reference sequence). The V end was cut by 3 bases, the J end by 0 bases, with 11 bases between. The CDR3 DNA follows: TGTGCCAGTAGTATTGGGATGGGAATGAACACTGAAGCTTTCTTT. Protein: CASSIGMGMNTEAFF. Full variable domain (outside the CDR3, taken from reference TRBV19 and TRBJ1-1): DGGITQSPKYLFRKEGQNVTLSCEQNLNHDAMYWYRQDPGQGLRLIYYSQIVNDFQKGDIAEGYSVSREKKESFPLTVTSAQKNPTAFYLCASSIGMGMNTEAFFGQGTRLTVV.

The CDR3 DNA sequence: TGCGCCAGCAGCTTGCCGGCAGGGCAACAAAGCACCGGGGAGCTGTTTTTT. Amino acid sequence: CASSLPAGQQSTGELFF. The rearrangement joins TRBV5-1 to TRBJ2-2, with D maybe TRBD1 (5 bases). The germline gives CDR1 SGHRS, CDR2 YFSETQ. V dropped 1 base and J dropped 4 bases, with 17 bases sitting between them. The CDR3 sequence is 17 residues long.

This clonotype has just a few counts. The chain links TRBV7-6 to TRBJ2-5, with D possibly matching TRBD2 (6 bases). The CDR3 has 15 amino acids. V lost 2 bases and J 5 bases, leaving 15 bases between the germline ends. From germline, CDR1 is SGHVS and CDR2 FNYEAQ. The CDR3: CASSLRGFAAETQYF. CDR3 nucleotides: TGTGCCAGCAGCTTACGGGGGTTTGCTGCGGAGACCCAGTACTTC.

This clonotype was seen at least ten times. The chain links TRBV11-2 to TRBJ2-7; perhaps TRBD2 as D (6 bases). Trimming took off 5 bases at V and 12 bases at J, with 14 bases between the two ends. Germline V lookup: CDR1 SGHAT, CDR2 FQNNGV. The CDR3 spans 11 residues. CDR3 in amino acids: CASSPGTPPYF. CDR3 DNA: TGTGCCAGCAGCCCGGGGACTCCCCCGTACTTC.

In its sample, this clonotype was seen many times. J is TRBJ1-5 and V is TRBV19, with 8 bases that match TRBD1. With 8 bases clipped from V and 5 bases from J, the junction kept 11 bases outside the gene matches. Germline-derived CDR1 and CDR2 are LNHDA and SQIVND (reference sequence). The CDR3 has 15 amino acids. The CDR3 reads CASLYTGTGHQPQHF. DNA for the CDR3: TGTGCCAGTTTATACACCGGGACAGGCCATCAGCCCCAGCATTTT. Supplemented by reference TRBV19 and TRBJ1-5, the full variable domain reads DGGITQSPKYLFRKEGQNVTLSCEQNLNHDAMYWYRQDPGQGLRLIYYSQIVNDFQKGDIAEGYSVSREKKESFPLTVTSAQKNPTAFYLCASLYTGTGHQPQHFGDGTRLSIL.

The CDR3 protein is CASTAEGDNYEQYF. The CDR3 DNA reads TGTGCCAGCACCGCCGAGGGGGACAACTACGAGCAGTACTTC. This chain links TRBV28 with TRBJ2-7, with D tentatively TRBD1 (6 bases). CDR1 is MDHEN and CDR2 is SYDVKM in the germline V gene. The CDR3 has 14 amino acids. Trimming shortened V by 7 bases and J by 3 bases, and 16 bases separated the two germline ends.

V and J are TRBV28 and TRBJ1-3; 10 positions match TRBD1. The V and J ends lost 4 bases and 1 base, in that order; junction bases with no gene match: 4. The V gene's germline CDR1 is MDHEN and CDR2 SYDVKM. This CDR3 has 16 amino acids. The CDR3 DNA follows: TGTGCCAGCAGTTCGGGACAGGGGTTTTCTGGAAACACCATATATTTT. This encodes CASSSGQGFSGNTIYF.

This clonotype was seen only a few times. V is TRBV2 and J is TRBJ1-4, with D possibly matching TRBD1 (6 bases). Per germline, CDR1 SNHLY and CDR2 FYNNEI. The CDR3 totals 16 residues. V dropped 0 bases and J dropped 7 bases, with 15 bases sitting between them. The CDR3 coding sequence is TGTGCCAGCAGTGAAGCTCGGGGGGCGACGGGTGAAAAACTGTTTTTT. Translating gives CASSEARGATGEKLFF.

V usage is TRBV7-2 and J usage is TRBJ2-3; the D is unclear. Germline V gene lookup returns CDR1 SGHTA and CDR2 FQGNSA. The germline V and J ends were trimmed by 5 bases and 1 base, with 16 bases remaining between them. The CDR3 has 16 amino acids. The CDR3 coding sequence is TGTGCCAGCAGCCCCGTCGGTTGGTCGGGCACAGATACGCAGTATTTT. Residues: CASSPVGWSGTDTQYF. The variable domain in full, with the rest retrieved from reference TRBV7-2 and TRBJ2-3, is GAGVSQSPSNKVTEKGKDVELRCDPISGHTALYWYRQSLGQGLEFLIYFQGNSAPDKSGLPSDRFSAERTGGSVSTLTIQRTQQEDSAVYLCASSPVGWSGTDTQYFGPGTRLTVL.

V usage is TRBV5-6 and J usage is TRBJ1-5, with D maybe TRBD1 (5 bases). V was shortened by 1 base and J by 1 base, with 9 bases between the two germline ends. CDR1 is SGHDT, CDR2 YYEEEE, per germline. CDR3 size: 15 residues. The CDR3 DNA sequence: TGTGCCAGCAGCTTGAGATGGGGGAGCAATCAGCCCCAGCATTTT. This translates into CASSLRWGSNQPQHF.

This clonotype was seen many times. The gene calls are TRBV10-3 and TRBJ2-1; weak D call: TRBD2 (6 bases). V lost 4 bases and J 9 bases, leaving 10 bases between the germline ends. This CDR3 has 12 residues. CDR1 and CDR2 (germline): ENHRY, SYGVKD. The CDR3 protein is CAISGRGIEQFF. The DNA for the CDR3 is TGTGCCATCAGTGGACGGGGGATTGAGCAGTTCTTC.

This clonotype was detected many times. This sequence joins TRBV7-2 and TRBJ1-6, with 8 bases matching TRBD1. J was trimmed by 9 bases and V by 7 bases; bases with no gene match: 8. The CDR3 spans 14 residues. The germline V gene has CDR1 SGHTA and CDR2 FQGNSA. The DNA for the CDR3 is TGTGCCAGCAACCCCGGGGACAGGCCTTCACCCCTCCACTTT. This translates into CASNPGDRPSPLHF.

This clonotype has at least ten counts. The chain recombines TRBV7-6 with TRBJ1-2, with D perhaps TRBD1 (5 bases). CDR3 length equals 13 residues. V dropped 1 base and J dropped 8 bases, with 11 bases sitting between them. CDR1 is SGHVS and CDR2 is FNYEAQ in the germline V gene. CDR3 amino acids: CASSLGGGEGYTF. The CDR3 DNA sequence: TGTGCCAGCAGCTTAGGTGGAGGGGAGGGCTACACCTTC.

The sample holds a few counts of this clonotype. The chain couples TRBV20-1 to TRBJ1-1; the match to TRBD1 covers 7 bases. Trimming took 6 bases from V and 3 from J; bases not matched to a gene: 13. Germline V gives CDR1 DFQATT, CDR2 SNEGSKA (reference sequence). CDR3 length equals 15 residues. DNA for the CDR3: TGCAGTGCAATCATTCTGGGGGACAGAGACACTGAAGCTTTCTTT. The encoded protein is CSAIILGDRDTEAFF.

This clonotype was recorded many times. The chain employs TRBV7-6 and TRBJ2-7; 7 bases are a match to TRBD1. CDR1 SGHVS and CDR2 FNYEAQ come from the germline V gene. CDR3 size: 16 residues. The ends lost 0 bases at V and 6 bases at J; junction bases unmatched: 11. CDR3 DNA: TGTGCCAGCAGCTTAGCCGGAGAGGGTGGGACAGTCGAGCAGTACTTC. Its protein product is CASSLAGEGGTVEQYF.

This clonotype came up many times. V usage is TRBV7-6 and J usage is TRBJ2-5; a possible D gene is TRBD1 (6 bases). CDR1 is SGHVS, CDR2 FNYEAQ, per germline. This CDR3 spans 13 amino acids. The ends were cut back, 5 bases at V and 6 bases at J, with 13 bases in the middle. CDR3 coding DNA: TGTGCCAGCAGCCCCCGGGACAAAAAGACCCAGTACTTC. It is translated as CASSPRDKKTQYF.